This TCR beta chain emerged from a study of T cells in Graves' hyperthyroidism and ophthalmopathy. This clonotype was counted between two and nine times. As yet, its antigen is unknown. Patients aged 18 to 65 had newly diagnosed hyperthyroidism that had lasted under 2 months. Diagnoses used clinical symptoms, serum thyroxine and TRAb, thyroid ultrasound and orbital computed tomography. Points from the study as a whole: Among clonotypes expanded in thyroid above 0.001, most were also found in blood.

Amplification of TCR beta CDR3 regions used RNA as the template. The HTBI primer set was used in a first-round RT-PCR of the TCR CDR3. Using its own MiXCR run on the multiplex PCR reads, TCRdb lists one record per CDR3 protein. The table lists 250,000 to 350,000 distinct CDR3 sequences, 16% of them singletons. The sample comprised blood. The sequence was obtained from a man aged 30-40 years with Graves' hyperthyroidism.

CDR3 in amino acids: CASSQDPISGRETQYF. CDR3 nucleotide sequence: TGCGCCAGCAGCCAAGACCCCATCTCGGGGCGAGAGACCCAGTACTTC. This chain uses TRBV4-1 with TRBJ2-5; the D gene could be TRBD1 or TRBD2 (5 bases each). Germline values: CDR1 MGHRA, CDR2 YSYEKL. V lost 0 bases to trimming and J lost 4 bases, with 15 bases between them. This CDR3 region has 16 residues.